This paragraph reports one T cell receptor beta chain. Its antigen remains unknown. V dropped 3 bases and J dropped 5; count of bases not matched to a gene: 13. This CDR3 comprises 16 residues. Germline V CDR1 and CDR2: SNHLY, FYNNEI. The data originate from a study of OX40 agonist ivuxolimab in advanced cancers. About the study: The drug used for patients, ivuxolimab, was an agonistic anti-OX40 (CD134) antibody.

The method was immunoSEQ multiplex PCR; TCRdb's version includes in-frame clones alone and lacks a portion of them. The table shows around 68,000 clones, with roughly 87% occurring only once. Overall study findings and caveats: CD4+ and CD8+ blood T cells expanded clonally by week 6 at 0.1 to 3.0 mg/kg.

J is TRBJ2-7 and V is TRBV2, with 7 bases matching TRBD2. Material: CD4+ or CD8+ T cells sorted from blood, obtained in a trial of the OX40 agonist ivuxolimab. The receptor was derived from an adult with an advanced solid tumor such as melanoma, head and neck, liver or kidney cancer. In DNA form, the CDR3 reads TGTGCCAGCAGTGAGATTGGGACTACGGGAAGAGACGAGCAGTACTTC. Translation: CASSEIGTTGRDEQYF.